Sequencing of this T cell receptor beta chain was carried out in a study of blood T cell repertoires in COVID-19. This clone has a single count. Profiling relied on immunoSEQ multiplex PCR, and the TCRdb table lists in-frame clones only, not all of them. The repertoire holds some 200,000 clones, roughly 84% seen once, with 9.7% in the top ten. This CDR3 comprises 16 residues. Germline CDR1 and CDR2: SQVTM and ANQGSEA. Unmatched junction bases numbered 10, after V lost 4 bases and J lost 5 bases. The chain recombines TRBV29-1 with TRBJ2-2; the match to TRBD2 covers 10 bases. Input material: peripheral blood. The source is a man aged 50 to 60 with active or convalescent COVID-19. This CDR3 is CSVVGLAGVGTGELFF. The CDR3 DNA reads as TGCAGCGTTGTCGGTCTAGCGGGAGTCGGGACCGGGGAGCTGTTTTTT.